The 31 T cell receptor beta chains in this list originate from one sample, sequenced in a study of shared clonotypes between healthy human individuals. Assay used: immunoSEQ multiplex PCR; TCRdb lists only in-frame clones, some missing. Altogether approximately 2.5 million clones are present, around nine tenths being singletons, with the ten largest covering 0.14%. Sequenced material: naive CD4+ T cells sorted from blood. Subset here: CD45RA+ positively selected. The receptors stem from a man in his late teens or twenties in good health.

In this sample, this clone turned up once. The V call is TRBV6-1, the J call TRBJ2-5; tentatively, D is TRBD1 (5 bases). CDR1 is MNHNS and CDR2 is SASEGT in the germline V gene. The V gene lost 4 bases and the J gene lost 5 bases, with 14 bases spanning the gap. This CDR3 spans 14 amino acids. The CDR3 nucleotides read TGTGCCAGCAGTGGGACATCCCTTGGGGAGACCCAGTACTTC. Translating it yields CASSGTSLGETQYF.

CDR3 in amino acids: CASRSRHQLSYTF. The CDR3 DNA sequence: TGTGCCAGCCGGAGTCGGCACCAATTAAGCTACACCTTC. The genes are TRBV27 and TRBJ1-2; D is unclear. This CDR3 region has 13 residues. The germline V gene has CDR1 MNHEY and CDR2 SMNVEV (reference sequence). Trimming took off 8 bases at V and 9 bases at J, with 19 bases between the two ends.

Worth noting for this clone: Other DNA sequences in the sample encode the same CDR3. This CDR3 is CASSLDTSMNTEAFF. The CDR3 nucleotides are TGCGCCAGCAGCTTGGATACCAGCATGAACACTGAAGCTTTCTTT. The J gene is TRBJ1-1, the V gene TRBV5-1; D not resolved. Germline V gene data show CDR1 as SGHRS and CDR2 as YFSETQ. V was trimmed by 0 bases and J by 0 bases, leaving 9 bases between them. The CDR3 has 15 amino acids.

The chain couples TRBV2 to TRBJ2-7; 12 bases are shared with TRBD2. The germline CDR1 and CDR2 sequences are SNHLY and FYNNEI. The J segment lost 4 bases and the V segment lost 5 bases, leaving 6 bases of the junction unmatched. The CDR3 sequence is 15 residues long. CDR3 nucleotides: TGTGCCAGCAGTAAAGGACTAGCGGGAACGTACGAGCAGTACTTC. Translating gives CASSKGLAGTYEQYF. Together with reference TRBV2 and TRBJ2-7, the CDR3 gives the full variable domain: EPEVTQTPSHQVTQMGQEVILRCVPISNHLYFYWYRQILGQKVEFLVSFYNNEISEKSEIFDDQFSVERPDGSNFTLKIRSTKLEDSAMYFCASSKGLAGTYEQYFGPGTRLTVT.

The chain uses TRBV4-1 and TRBJ2-5; D ambiguous. Germline CDR1 reads MGHRA; CDR2 reads YSYEKL. The CDR3 length is 12 residues. Deletions cut 1 base from V and 6 bases from J, with 6 bases between. CDR3 sequence: CASSQGIQTQYF. The CDR3 region has the DNA TGCGCCAGCAGCCAAGGCATACAGACCCAGTACTTC.

The chain couples TRBV6-6 to TRBJ2-7, with D perhaps given as TRBD1 or TRBD2 (5 bases each). There are 15 residues in the CDR3. Germline lookup yields CDR1 MNHNY and CDR2 SVGAGI (reference sequence). V was trimmed by 2 bases and J by 3 bases, leaving 14 bases between them. In DNA form, the CDR3 reads TGTGCCAGCAGTTACCGAGGGGTGTCGGACTACGAGCAGTACTTC. This gives the protein CASSYRGVSDYEQYF.

V usage is TRBV7-2 and J usage is TRBJ2-3, with 8 bases fitting TRBD2. CDR3 length equals 15 residues. V was pared by 2 bases and J by 5 bases, with 6 bases of the junction left unmatched. Germline assignment: CDR1 SGHTA and CDR2 FQGNSA. CDR3: CASSLLAGLRDTQYF. CDR3 nucleotide sequence: TGTGCCAGCAGCTTATTAGCGGGGCTGAGAGATACGCAGTATTTT. The full variable domain, its missing parts supplied by reference TRBV7-2 and TRBJ2-3, is GAGVSQSPSNKVTEKGKDVELRCDPISGHTALYWYRQSLGQGLEFLIYFQGNSAPDKSGLPSDRFSAERTGGSVSTLTIQRTQQEDSAVYLCASSLLAGLRDTQYFGPGTRLTVL.

V usage is TRBV6-5 and J usage is TRBJ1-6; D is unclear. CDR3 length: 15 amino acids. The V gene's germline CDR1 is MNHEY and CDR2 SVGAGI. V gave up 6 bases and J gave up 7 bases, with 16 bases separating them. The CDR3, as DNA: TGTGCCAGCAGATCCCCCCCGGGAGCGAATTCACCCCTCCACTTT. This encodes CASRSPPGANSPLHF.

The chain combines TRBV19 with TRBJ1-1; maybe TRBD1 (6 bases). This CDR3 has 15 amino acids. In germline, CDR1 is LNHDA, CDR2 SQIVND (reference sequence). V lost 3 bases to trimming and J lost 6 bases, with 17 bases between them. The CDR3 DNA is TGTGCCAGTAGTATGCAGGGGCTGGGGTACGCTGAAGCTTTCTTT. Amino acid sequence: CASSMQGLGYAEAFF. The variable domain in full, completed from reference TRBV19 and TRBJ1-1, reads DGGITQSPKYLFRKEGQNVTLSCEQNLNHDAMYWYRQDPGQGLRLIYYSQIVNDFQKGDIAEGYSVSREKKESFPLTVTSAQKNPTAFYLCASSMQGLGYAEAFFGQGTRLTVV.

The J gene is TRBJ1-2, the V gene TRBV27; 7 nucleotides line up with TRBD1. CDR1 and CDR2 from the germline V gene are MNHEY and SMNVEV (reference sequence). Germline trimming cut 6 bases from V and 5 bases from J; bases unmatched to any gene: 6. The length of the CDR3 is 13 residues. DNA of the CDR3: TGTGCCAGCAGCACAGGGGCGGGGTATGGCTACACCTTC. It codes for CASSTGAGYGYTF.

The chain has TRBV7-9 and TRBJ1-2; TRBD1 aligns across 11 bases. The germline gives CDR1 SEHNR, CDR2 FQNEAQ (reference sequence). Trimming took 5 bases from V and 4 from J; bases not matched to a gene: 6. This CDR3 is built from 15 residues. The DNA of the CDR3 is TGTGCCAGCAGCGTCGGGACAGGGGGTGGCTATGGCTACACCTTC. Its protein product is CASSVGTGGGYGYTF.

The genes are TRBV25-1 and TRBJ1-1; no clear D gene. The CDR3 runs 14 residues. The germline CDR1 and CDR2 sequences are MGHDK and SYGVNS. The V and J ends lost 0 bases and 7 bases respectively, with 12 bases between them. Here the CDR3 DNA reads TGTGCCAGCAGTGAATATTTCAGCGAACGTGAAGCTTTCTTT. It specifies CASSEYFSEREAFF.

V gene TRBV28 combines with J gene TRBJ1-5; no clear D gene. Germline lookup yields CDR1 MDHEN and CDR2 SYDVKM. The CDR3 contains 11 residues. V lost 10 bases and J 4 bases, leaving 8 bases between the germline ends. The CDR3: CATSDNQPQHF. The CDR3 coding sequence is TGTGCCACCTCCGATAATCAGCCCCAGCATTTT.

Of note for this clone: Other DNA variants within this sample encode the same CDR3. The gene calls are TRBV11-2 and TRBJ1-2; unclear D gene. CDR1 and CDR2 (germline): SGHAT, FQNNGV. With 4 bases removed from V and 5 bases from J, the gap between germline ends came to 5 bases. The CDR3 totals 11 residues. The CDR3 nucleotides are TGTGCCAGCAGCTCATCATATGGCTACACCTTC. Its protein product is CASSSSYGYTF.

For the CDR3, the DNA is TGTGCCAGCAGCTCCCAGGGTTCCTACAATGAGCAGTTCTTC. It codes for CASSSQGSYNEQFF. This rearrangement joins TRBV5-4 to TRBJ2-1; tentative D call: TRBD1 (5 bases). The CDR3 has 14 amino acids. Trimming pared 3 bases from V and 1 base from J, leaving 8 bases between. Germline assignment: CDR1 SGHNT and CDR2 YYREEE (reference sequence).

The chain carries TRBV30 and TRBJ1-4; D is undetermined. Trimming removed 2 bases from V and 8 bases from J, with 6 bases in between. The CDR3 loop spans 11 amino acids. Germline V gene data show CDR1 as GTSNPN and CDR2 as SVGIG (reference sequence). CDR3 DNA: TGTGCCTGGAGTAATAAAGAAAAACTGTTTTTT. It encodes CAWSNKEKLFF.

The chain recombines TRBV19 with TRBJ2-5, with TRBD2 matching 7 bases. Germline V gives CDR1 LNHDA, CDR2 SQIVND (reference sequence). This CDR3 has 15 residues. Trimming removed 1 base from V and 6 bases from J; junction bases left unmatched: 8. The CDR3 here is CASSIVAGDGQTQYF. CDR3 DNA: TGTGCCAGTAGTATAGTTGCGGGAGACGGACAGACCCAGTACTTC.

The gene calls are TRBV5-6 and TRBJ2-3; 10 positions match TRBD2. The V gene end was trimmed by 0 bases and the J gene end by 2 bases; junction bases not matched to a gene: 3. Germline values: CDR1 SGHDT, CDR2 YYEEEE. The CDR3 runs 16 residues. CDR3 DNA sequence: TGTGCCAGCAGCTTGGGAGCGGGAGGGCTCACAGATACGCAGTATTTT. As protein: CASSLGAGGLTDTQYF.

The CDR3: CASSLGTENEKLFF. CDR3 sequence (DNA): TGTGCCAGCAGCTTAGGGACAGAAAATGAAAAACTGTTTTTT. V usage is TRBV7-9 and J usage is TRBJ1-4; tentatively, D is TRBD1 (6 bases). Germline V CDR1 and CDR2: SEHNR, FQNEAQ (reference sequence). The V and J ends lost 1 base and 5 bases respectively, with 8 bases between them. The CDR3 contains 14 residues.

This chain links TRBV6-1 with TRBJ2-1; D unresolved. V dropped 2 bases and J dropped 1 base, with 12 bases sitting between them. The germline CDR1 and CDR2 sequences are MNHNS and SASEGT. The CDR3 is 16 residues long. CDR3 protein: CASSESFWGSYNEQFF. The CDR3 DNA reads as TGTGCCAGCAGTGAATCTTTTTGGGGTTCCTACAATGAGCAGTTCTTC.

The chain employs TRBV7-8 and TRBJ2-1, with D possibly being TRBD1 or TRBD2 (5 bases each). Deletions cut 5 bases from V and 13 bases from J, with 18 bases between. The CDR3 has 13 residues. From germline, CDR1 is SGHVS and CDR2 FQNEAQ. CDR3 sequence reads: CASSPTRMGDQFF. The CDR3 nucleotides read TGTGCCAGCAGCCCAACTCGAATGGGGGACCAGTTCTTC.

This rearrangement joins TRBV5-6 to TRBJ1-4; 7 bases line up with TRBD1. J lost 7 bases, V lost 0 bases, and 3 bases had no gene match. CDR1 and CDR2 (germline): SGHDT, YYEEEE. CDR3 length: 14 amino acids. The CDR3 region is CASSLAGGVEKLFF. The CDR3 DNA follows: TGTGCCAGCAGCTTGGCAGGGGGGGTTGAAAAACTGTTTTTT.

V gene TRBV29-1 combines with J gene TRBJ2-3; 7 bases fit TRBD1. CDR1 and CDR2 from the germline V gene are SQVTM and ANQGSEA. After removal of 4 bases from V and 0 bases from J, the junction contained 4 bases not matched to a gene. The CDR3 totals 14 residues. For the CDR3, the DNA is TGCAGCGTTGCCCAGACAGGGAGCACAGATACGCAGTATTTT. This translates into CSVAQTGSTDTQYF.

V usage is TRBV10-3 and J usage is TRBJ2-3; 11 nucleotides match TRBD2. This CDR3 spans 15 amino acids. The V and J ends lost 8 bases and 2 bases, in that order; junction bases with no gene match: 6. The germline CDR1 and CDR2 sequences are ENHRY and SYGVKD. The CDR3 DNA follows: TGTGCCATCTCTGGGACTAGCGGAATCACAGATACGCAGTATTTT. Its translation is CAISGTSGITDTQYF.

A single count supports this clone. The rearrangement links TRBV10-2 to TRBJ1-6; D gene uncertain. The ends were cut back, 3 bases at V and 4 bases at J, with 10 bases in the middle. The CDR3 is 15 residues long. Germline V gene sequence: CDR1 WSHSY, CDR2 SAAADI. CDR3 region: CASSDPPSYNSPLHF. CDR3 DNA sequence: TGCGCCAGCAGTGATCCCCCCTCTTATAATTCACCCCTCCACTTT.

The V gene is TRBV13, the J gene TRBJ2-1; a possible D gene is TRBD2 (6 bases). V lost 6 bases, J lost 4 bases, and 19 bases lay in between. The CDR3 spans 16 residues. CDR1 and CDR2 from the germline V gene are PRHDT and FYEKMQ (reference sequence). CDR3 in amino acids: CASRSPRFSGYNEQFF. For the CDR3, the DNA is TGTGCCAGCAGATCCCCTCGGTTTAGCGGTTACAATGAGCAGTTCTTC.

The chain joins TRBV27 to TRBJ2-6; the D is unclear. The CDR3 has 16 residues. Germline assignment: CDR1 MNHEY and CDR2 SMNVEV (reference sequence). The V gene lost 2 bases and the J gene lost 2 bases, with 10 bases spanning the gap. In DNA, the CDR3 is TGTGCCAGCAGTTTAATGTCAGTAACTGGGGCCAACGTCCTGACTTTC. Amino acid sequence: CASSLMSVTGANVLTF.

The genes are TRBV10-3 and TRBJ2-5; D unresolved. The J call may be incorrect, as the DNA end agrees better with TRBJ2-7. Germline V lookup: CDR1 ENHRY, CDR2 SYGVKD. The CDR3 runs 13 residues. The CDR3 DNA follows: TGTGCCATCAGTGAGTGGGAAGTCTACGAGCAGTACTTC. It translates to CAISEWEVYEQYF.

This sequence joins TRBV12-5 and TRBJ2-7, with TRBD1 matching over 7 bases. In germline, CDR1 is LGHNT, CDR2 FRNRAP. Trimming cost V 5 bases and J 5 bases; bases outside gene matches: 12. The CDR3 is 15 amino acids. The CDR3 sequence is CASGPWGQKVHEQYF. The CDR3 DNA reads as TGTGCTAGTGGTCCCTGGGGACAGAAAGTCCACGAGCAGTACTTC.

The J gene is TRBJ1-1, the V gene TRBV11-2; the D gene is possibly TRBD1 (5 bases). The CDR3 covers 14 residues. The ends were cut back, 2 bases at V and 2 bases at J, with 9 bases in the middle. Germline V gene lookup returns CDR1 SGHAT and CDR2 FQNNGV. The CDR3: CASSLFRDNTEAFF. In nucleotides, the CDR3 is TGTGCCAGCAGCTTATTCCGGGACAACACTGAAGCTTTCTTT.

The J gene is TRBJ1-5, the V gene TRBV19, with D maybe TRBD1 (5 bases). CDR1 is LNHDA, CDR2 SQIVND, per germline (reference sequence). The CDR3 covers 14 residues. Trimming removed 0 bases at V and 4 bases at J, with 7 bases between. The CDR3 region has the DNA TGTGCCAGTAGTATAGAGGGGCAAAATCAGCCCCAGCATTTT. Translating gives CASSIEGQNQPQHF.